This T cell receptor (beta chain) was found in a study of blood T cell repertoires in COVID-19 (dated by TCRdb to about 2020). With regard to the full study: The collaborator samples originated in the United States, Italy and Spain and spanned the acute and convalescent phases of COVID-19. The material from the prospective study consisted of cDNA or gDNA derived from T cells, B-cell-depleted T cells, or PBMCs. Sample metadata almost always included a de-identified subject ID, COVID-19 status, age in years and sex. The repertoires were made available in a free public database intended to serve as a resource for research on the immune response to SARS-CoV-2. Subjects who had been exposed to COVID-19, were actively infected with it, or had recovered from it provided the deeply sampled blood TCRbeta repertoires that made up the dataset. The samples were drawn from two sources: the first 160 participants of the ongoing ImmuneRACE study, and 1,000 to 1,500 subjects contributed by 6 global collaborators. HLA class I and class II types, where available, came from metadata supplied by the sample provider rather than from assay-based typing.

Enrolling through a virtual design, the prospective study's participants ranged in age from roughly 18 to 95 years and lived across 24 United States geographic areas. Cohort assignment in the prospective study relied on participant-reported clinical history from a screening survey and a study questionnaire. Exposed participants were defined as having been in contact with someone with a PCR-confirmed or clinician-diagnosed COVID-19 case within 2 weeks of study entry. Mobile phlebotomists in the prospective study collected whole blood, serum and a nasopharyngeal or oropharyngeal swab from every participant. Over a roughly 2-month period, participants in the prospective study had the option of providing additional blood draws and questionnaires. Blood samples from the prospective study were shipped frozen or at room temperature prior to DNA extraction. In the case of this clone: Its cognate antigen has yet to be identified. The record has no base qualities; no much larger clone is one base away.

From the cysteine up to the phenylalanine, the CDR3 has a length of 14 residues. The sequence is cut down to CDR3 DNA, 42 bases in frame from base 1. The immunoSEQ Assay, a bias-controlled multiplex PCR, was used to amplify TCRbeta CDR3 regions from genomic DNA. In the source study's methods: The number of nucleated cells in each sample was estimated from the amplification of reference gene primers within the assay. To quantify the absolute abundance of each unique TCRbeta CDR3 rearrangement, sequence reads were collapsed and filtered. For each sample, productive Simpson clonality was calculated as the square root of Simpson's diversity index over productive rearrangements. In TCRdb, the immuneACCESS table is reduced to in-frame sequences with V and J assigned. These tables do not hold every clone; where another copy was compared, an unresolved V gene accounts for under half, and the others remain unexplained. That table furnishes V, J and clone size, whereas the DNA furnished D and trimming. This sample is represented by 300,000 or so clones; roughly nine tenths of them were singletons. The biggest ten clones account for less than 3.5% of the sample.

The study at large found these results: The quantity of clinical and demographic metadata differed by source and by participant and was supplied without curation.

The sequence derives from a woman aged 50 to 60 who had been exposed to COVID-19. Sequenced input: PBMCs or T cells enriched from blood (not recorded which). The chain joins TRBV12-2 to TRBJ2-3; TRBD1, as called in the table, went unchecked against the DNA. TRBV12-2 is described as a pseudogene. DNA sequence: TGTGCAAGTCGCTTAGGGGCAGCTACAGATACGCAGTATTTT. It encodes CASRLGAATDTQYF.